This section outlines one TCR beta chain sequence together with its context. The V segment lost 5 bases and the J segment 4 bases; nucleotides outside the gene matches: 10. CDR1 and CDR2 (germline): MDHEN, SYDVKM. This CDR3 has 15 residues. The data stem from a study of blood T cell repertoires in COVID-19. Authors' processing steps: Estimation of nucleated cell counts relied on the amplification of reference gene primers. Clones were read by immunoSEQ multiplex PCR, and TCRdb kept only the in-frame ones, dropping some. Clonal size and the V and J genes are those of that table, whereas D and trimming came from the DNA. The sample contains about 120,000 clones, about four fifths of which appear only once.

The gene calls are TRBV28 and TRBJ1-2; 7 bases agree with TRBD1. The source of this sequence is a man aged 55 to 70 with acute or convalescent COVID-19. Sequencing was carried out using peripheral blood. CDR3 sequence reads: CASSPPGQLIYGYTF. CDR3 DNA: TGTGCCAGCAGTCCCCCGGGACAGCTAATCTATGGCTACACCTTC.